Listed here are 7 T cell receptor beta chains from one sample, sequenced in a study of beta chain features in type 1 diabetes. Reverse transcription of all isolated RNA meant that expressed TCRB transcripts were sequenced. The repertoire was sequenced with immunoSEQ multiplex PCR; TCRdb's copy has only in-frame clones and lacks some. The sample shows fewer than 200,000 clones, over 7.5% of them seen only once. Sequenced: central memory CD4+ T cells from blood. Every receptor here comes from a man aged 18-30 years in good health.

The sample holds a few counts of this clone. This rearrangement joins TRBV6-5 to TRBJ1-1, with D unclear. Germline V gene data show CDR1 as MNHEY and CDR2 as SVGAGI. This CDR3 contains 14 residues. Trimming left V 0 bases short and J 3 bases short, with 8 bases between. The CDR3 nucleotides are TGTGCCAGCAGTTACTCAAGGAGTTACACTGAAGCTTTCTTT. It yields the protein CASSYSRSYTEAFF.

In its sample, this clone was seen a few times. The rearrangement uses TRBV28 and TRBJ2-5, with 7 bases fitting TRBD2. This CDR3 spans 18 amino acids. Losses at the gene ends were 2 bases for V and 2 bases for J; bases not matched to a gene: 14. Germline V lookup: CDR1 MDHEN, CDR2 SYDVKM. The CDR3 nucleotides read TGTGCCAGCAGTTTAGTTTTTAGGGGCGGGAGTCAGCAAGAGACCCAGTACTTC. Translated: CASSLVFRGGSQQETQYF.

This clone was picked up a small number of times. The J gene is TRBJ1-5, the V gene TRBV25-1; no clear D gene. The CDR3 has 13 amino acids. The V end lost 4 bases, the J end lost 0 bases, and 4 bases lay between the germline ends. CDR1 and CDR2 (germline): MGHDK, SYGVNS. The CDR3 nucleotides read TGTGCCAGCAGTGTGGCTAGCAATCAGCCCCAGCATTTT. Translated: CASSVASNQPQHF.

The rearrangement joins TRBV15 to TRBJ2-3; a possible D gene is TRBD1 (6 bases). Trimming cost V 1 base and J 4 bases, with 15 bases left between them. The V gene's germline CDR1 is LNHNV and CDR2 YYDKDF (reference sequence). CDR3 length equals 16 residues. The CDR3 region has the DNA TGTGCCACCAGCAGAGTGGGGGCGCCCCCCCCAGATACGCAGTATTTT. Encoded protein: CATSRVGAPPPDTQYF.

In this sample, this clone turned up many times. The chain joins TRBV25-1 to TRBJ2-2, with D possibly being TRBD2 (6 bases). The CDR3 runs 15 residues. Trimming stripped 2 bases from V and 3 bases from J, with 10 bases between. Germline-derived CDR1 and CDR2 are MGHDK and SYGVNS. The CDR3 nucleotides read TGTGCCAGCAGTGAAAGGAGGGTTCACACCGGGGAGCTGTTTTTT. Protein: CASSERRVHTGELFF. Full variable domain (missing parts from reference TRBV25-1 and TRBJ2-2): EADIYQTPRYLVIGTGKKITLECSQTMGHDKMYWYQQDPGMELHLIHYSYGVNSTEKGDLSSESTVSRIRTEHFPLTLESARPSHTSQYLCASSERRVHTGELFFGEGSRLTVL.

This clone was detected many times. Additional DNA sequences in this sample encode the identical CDR3. The chain recombines TRBV4-2 with TRBJ1-2, with D unresolved. V gave up 1 base and J gave up 4 bases, with 7 bases separating them. The CDR3 is 13 amino acids. Germline V gene sequence: CDR1 LGHNA, CDR2 YNFKEQ. This CDR3 reads CASSQGLSYGYTF. The DNA of the CDR3 is TGTGCCAGCAGCCAAGGTCTGTCCTATGGCTACACCTTC.

The table lists this clone with a few counts. The CDR3 DNA sequence: TGTGCCAGCAGGGTAGAGTACAATGAGCAGTTCTTC. Its translation: CASRVEYNEQFF. The chain recombines TRBV6-1 with TRBJ2-1; D remains ambiguous. The V gene lost 6 bases and the J gene lost 4 bases, with 7 bases spanning the gap. The CDR3 length is 12 residues. Germline V gene sequence: CDR1 MNHNS, CDR2 SASEGT.